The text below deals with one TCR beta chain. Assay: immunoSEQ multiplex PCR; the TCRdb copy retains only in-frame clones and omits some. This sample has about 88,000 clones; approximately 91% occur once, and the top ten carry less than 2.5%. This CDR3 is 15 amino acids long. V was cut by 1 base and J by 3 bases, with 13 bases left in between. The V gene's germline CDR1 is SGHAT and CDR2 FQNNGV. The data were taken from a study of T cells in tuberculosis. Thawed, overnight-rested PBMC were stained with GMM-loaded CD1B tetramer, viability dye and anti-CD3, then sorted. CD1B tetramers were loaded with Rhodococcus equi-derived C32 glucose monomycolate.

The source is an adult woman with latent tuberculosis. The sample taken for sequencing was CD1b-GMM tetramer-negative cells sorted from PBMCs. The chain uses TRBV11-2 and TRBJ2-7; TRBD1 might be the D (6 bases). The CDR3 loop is CASSLAWGLSYEQYV. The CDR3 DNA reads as TGTGCCAGCAGCTTAGCTTGGGGGCTCAGCTACGAGCAGTACGTC.